This T cell receptor beta chain emerged from a study of blood T cell repertoires in COVID-19. Study as a whole: PBMCs, B-cell-depleted T cells, or T cells provided the cDNA or gDNA that made up the material.

Unmatched junction bases numbered 6, after V lost 4 bases and J lost 3 bases. The CDR3 spans 16 residues. CDR1 SGHDT and CDR2 YYEEEE come from the germline V gene. Sequencing used immunoSEQ multiplex PCR; TCRdb keeps in-frame clones, though not all of them. The table includes some 210,000 clones, 83% detected once. The receptor was derived from a man aged 45-65 years with active or convalescent COVID-19. Material for sequencing was peripheral blood. The rearrangement uses TRBV5-6 and TRBJ2-1; TRBD2 matches at 11 bases. CDR3 nucleotide sequence: TGTGCCAGCAGCGAGGGACTAGCGGCTAACTACAATGAGCAGTTCTTC. Translation gives CASSEGLAANYNEQFF.